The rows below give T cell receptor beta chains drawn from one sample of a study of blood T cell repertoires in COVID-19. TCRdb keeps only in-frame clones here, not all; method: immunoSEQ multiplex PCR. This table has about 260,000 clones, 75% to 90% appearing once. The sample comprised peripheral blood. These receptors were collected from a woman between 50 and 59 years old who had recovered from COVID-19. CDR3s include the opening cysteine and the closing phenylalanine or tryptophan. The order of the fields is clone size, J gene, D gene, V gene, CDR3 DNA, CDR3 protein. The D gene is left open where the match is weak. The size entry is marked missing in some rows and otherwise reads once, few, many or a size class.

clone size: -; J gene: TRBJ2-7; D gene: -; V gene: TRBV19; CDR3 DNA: TGTGCCAGTAGTCCCGCCCCCCGCGGGAACCGCGAGCAGTACTTC; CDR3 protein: CASSPAPRGNREQYF
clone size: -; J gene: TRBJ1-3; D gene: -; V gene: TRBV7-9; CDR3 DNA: TGTGCCAGCAGCTCTTATACAGGACCCTCTGGAAACACCATATATTTT; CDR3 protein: CASSSYTGPSGNTIYF
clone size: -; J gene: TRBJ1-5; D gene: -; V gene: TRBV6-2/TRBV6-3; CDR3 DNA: TGTGCCAGCAGTTACCCTCACGGGGGAAGCAATCAGCCCCAGCATTTT; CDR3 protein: CASSYPHGGSNQPQHF
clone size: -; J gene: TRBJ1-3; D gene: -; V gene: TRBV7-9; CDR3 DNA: TGTGCCAGCAGCCCCGGGGGGTCTGGAAACACCATATATTTT; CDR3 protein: CASSPGGSGNTIYF
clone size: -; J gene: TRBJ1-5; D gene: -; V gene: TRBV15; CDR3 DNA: TGTGCCACCAGCAGAGATTCGGGACTGGGAGTCAAGCAGCCCCAGCATTTT; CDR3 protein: CATSRDSGLGVKQPQHF
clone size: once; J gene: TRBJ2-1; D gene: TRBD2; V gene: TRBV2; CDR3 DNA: TGTGCCAGCAGTGGTCGCGGGAGCTCCTACAATGAGCAGTTCTTC; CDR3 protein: CASSGRGSSYNEQFF
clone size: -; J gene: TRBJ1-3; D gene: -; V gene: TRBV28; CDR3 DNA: TGTGCCAGTGTACCATCAGGGTCGGGAAACACCATATATTTT; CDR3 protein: CASVPSGSGNTIYF
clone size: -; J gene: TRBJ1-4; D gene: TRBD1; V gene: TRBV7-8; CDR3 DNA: TGTGCCAGCAGCAAGTTTCCGGGACAGGCTGAAAAACTGTTTTTT; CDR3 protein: CASSKFPGQAEKLFF
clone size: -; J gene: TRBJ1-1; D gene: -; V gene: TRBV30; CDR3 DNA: TGTGCCTGGTTGGCCCCTCGGAGACTTCTGAACACTGAAGCTTTCTTT; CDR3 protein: CAWLAPRRLLNTEAFF
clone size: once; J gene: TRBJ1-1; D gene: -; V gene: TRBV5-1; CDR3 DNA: TGCGCCAGCAGCTTGGAGGGGGTAGGGACTGAAGCTTTCTTT; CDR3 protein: CASSLEGVGTEAFF
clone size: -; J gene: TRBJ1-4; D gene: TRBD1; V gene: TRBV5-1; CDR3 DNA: TGCGCCAGCAGCTTACAGGGGAGAACAACTAATGAAAAACTGTTTTTT; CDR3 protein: CASSLQGRTTNEKLFF